The 18 T cell receptor beta chains presented below share a single source sample, sequenced in a study of control samples from healthy donors and cancer patients. The data were produced by immunoSEQ multiplex PCR, yet TCRdb's version contains in-frame clones alone and is incomplete. There are roughly 100,000 clones in the sample; roughly 85% occur only once, and less than 15% lies in the top ten. Material: blood. The receptors derive from a woman aged 50 to 65 in good health.

This chain joins TRBV6-2 or TRBV6-3 and TRBJ1-5, with D maybe TRBD1 (6 bases). The V end lost 5 bases, the J end lost 7 bases, and 12 bases lay between the germline ends. This CDR3 has 13 amino acids. CDR1 is MNHEY, CDR2 SVGEGT, per germline. CDR3 nucleotide sequence: TGTGCCAGCAGTGACAACAGGGACCAGCCCCAGCATTTT. The encoded protein is CASSDNRDQPQHF.

This chain uses TRBV11-2 with TRBJ2-7, with a possible D match to TRBD1 (5 bases). This CDR3 contains 14 residues. The germline V gene has CDR1 SGHAT and CDR2 FQNNGV. V was cut by 2 bases and J by 2 bases, with 10 bases left in between. The CDR3 DNA is TGTGCCAGCAGCTTAAGATGGGGCCCCTACGAGCAGTACTTC. Residues: CASSLRWGPYEQYF.

This chain links TRBV20-1 with TRBJ1-5; D is unresolved. Trimming took 3 bases from V and 4 from J, leaving 13 bases between them. Germline V gives CDR1 DFQATT, CDR2 SNEGSKA (reference sequence). This CDR3 is built from 14 residues. The CDR3 loop reads CSASGEGRNQPQHF. The CDR3 region has the DNA TGCAGTGCTAGTGGGGAAGGGCGGAATCAGCCCCAGCATTTT.

This clone was recorded a few times. This chain connects TRBV7-2 to TRBJ2-2; the match to TRBD2 covers 8 bases. From germline, CDR1 is SGHTA and CDR2 FQGNSA. Trimming removed 5 bases from V and 6 bases from J; junction bases left unmatched: 11. CDR3 length: 16 residues. This CDR3 is CASSPRGGGFAGELFF. CDR3 DNA sequence: TGTGCCAGCAGCCCCCGAGGCGGGGGGTTTGCCGGGGAGCTGTTTTTT.

The rearrangement links TRBV29-1 to TRBJ1-4, with 7 bases matching TRBD1. V lost 3 bases and J lost 3; bases outside the gene matches: 4. Germline CDR1 SQVTM, CDR2 ANQGSEA. CDR3 length: 14 amino acids. The CDR3 DNA reads TGCAGCGTTGAGGGGACAGACTCTAATGAAAAACTGTTTTTT. Its translation: CSVEGTDSNEKLFF.

The chain joins TRBV6-1 to TRBJ1-2, with D uncertain. Trimming left V 1 base short and J 1 base short, with 10 bases between. Germline V gene lookup returns CDR1 MNHNS and CDR2 SASEGT. The length of the CDR3 is 15 residues. CDR3 sequence: CASSEGSRVNYGYTF. The CDR3 DNA reads as TGTGCCAGCAGTGAAGGGTCTAGGGTTAACTATGGCTACACCTTC.

The genes are TRBV14 and TRBJ1-1; unclear D gene. Between the trimmed V and J ends, which lost 1 base and 5 bases, there was a span of 11 bases. The germline gives CDR1 SGHDN, CDR2 FVKESK. The CDR3 is 14 residues long. The CDR3 DNA reads TGTGCCAGCAGCCAAGTCCTGGGAGGGACTGAAGCTTTCTTT. It codes for CASSQVLGGTEAFF.

The rearrangement links TRBV3-1 (or the pseudogene TRBV3-2) to TRBJ2-5; D not certain. Germline CDR1 LGHDT, CDR2 YNNKEL (reference sequence). The CDR3 contains 15 residues. Trimming shortened V by 1 base and J by 3 bases, and 12 bases separated the two germline ends. The CDR3, as DNA: TGTGCCAGCAGCCAAGTCCACGACTTCAAAGAGACCCAGTACTTC. Amino acids: CASSQVHDFKETQYF.

CDR3 nucleotide sequence: TGTGCCAGTAGTTCCCCGGGACGGCCGCTCTCTGGAAACACCATATATTTT. Amino acids: CASSSPGRPLSGNTIYF. The chain links TRBV19 to TRBJ1-3, with a possible D match to TRBD1 (5 bases). The CDR3 totals 17 residues. The germline V gene encodes CDR1 LNHDA and CDR2 SQIVND (reference sequence). V lost 5 bases and J lost 0, with 17 bases in between.

V and J are TRBV19 and TRBJ2-3; D remains ambiguous. The CDR3 is 14 amino acids. Germline loops: CDR1 LNHDA, CDR2 SQIVND (reference sequence). Trimming took off 5 bases at V and 7 bases at J, with 16 bases between the two ends. CDR3 nucleotides: TGTGCCAGTAGTCTCGTAGACCGGCAAAATACGCAGTATTTT. This gives the protein CASSLVDRQNTQYF.

Here the CDR3 DNA reads TGTGCCACCAGTCAAGACACAGATACGCAGTATTTT. Its translation is CATSQDTDTQYF. The V gene is TRBV24-1, the J gene TRBJ2-3; D ambiguous. The CDR3 sequence is 12 residues long. The V end lost 6 bases, the J end lost 2 bases, and 5 bases lay between the germline ends. Per the germline V gene, CDR1 is KGHDR and CDR2 is SFDVKD.

The chain couples TRBV6-2 or TRBV6-3 to TRBJ1-5, with D maybe TRBD1 (5 bases). V lost 1 base and J 3 bases, leaving 19 bases between the germline ends. From germline, CDR1 is MNHEY and CDR2 SVGEGT. The length of the CDR3 is 18 residues. The CDR3 reads CASSYFRGEGINNQPQHF. The CDR3 nucleotides are TGTGCCAGCAGTTACTTTAGGGGCGAAGGGATTAACAATCAGCCCCAGCATTTT.

The gene calls are TRBV24-1 and TRBJ2-3; TRBD1 is a possible D gene (5 bases). The CDR3 has 16 residues. The V end was cut by 4 bases, the J end by 8 bases, with 21 bases between. Germline-derived CDR1 and CDR2 are KGHDR and SFDVKD. The CDR3 reads CATSDIQGDKIGTQYF. The CDR3, as DNA: TGTGCCACCAGTGACATCCAGGGTGACAAGATCGGTACGCAGTATTTT.

This rearrangement joins TRBV27 to TRBJ1-1; possibly TRBD1 for D (6 bases). The CDR3 consists of 14 residues. The V end was cut by 5 bases, the J end by 4 bases, with 14 bases between. Per germline, CDR1 MNHEY and CDR2 SMNVEV (reference sequence). The CDR3, as DNA: TGTGCCAGCAGTGGAGGGGGGTCTGGCACTGAAGCTTTCTTT. This gives the protein CASSGGGSGTEAFF.

The chain couples TRBV11-3 to TRBJ2-3, with D possibly being TRBD2 (6 bases). Trimming removed 7 bases at V and 3 bases at J, with 14 bases between. There are 14 residues in the CDR3. Per the germline V gene, CDR1 is SGHNT and CDR2 is YENEEA. The CDR3 is CASNQAGGTDTQYF. The CDR3 region has the DNA TGTGCCAGCAACCAGGCAGGAGGGACAGATACGCAGTATTTT.

As for this clone: A junction boundary mismatches the germline segment, possibly from a read error. The chain carries TRBV10-3 and TRBJ1-2; 9 nucleotides line up with TRBD1. Germline V gene data show CDR1 as ENHRY and CDR2 as SYGVKD. This CDR3 spans 15 amino acids. CDR3 region: CAISERTGATYGYTF. The CDR3 nucleotides read TGTGCCATAAGTGAGAGGACAGGGGCAACCTATGGCTACACCTTC.

This rearrangement joins TRBV7-2 to TRBJ2-7; unclear D gene. Trimming pared 7 bases from V and 0 bases from J, leaving 10 bases between. CDR1 is SGHTA, CDR2 FQGNSA, per germline. The CDR3 contains 13 residues. CDR3 in amino acids: CASKFSHSYEQYF. In DNA, the CDR3 is TGTGCCAGCAAATTCAGTCACTCCTACGAGCAGTACTTC.

The genes are TRBV18 and TRBJ2-1, with 11 positions matching TRBD2. Germline V gives CDR1 KGHSH, CDR2 LQKENI. The CDR3 spans 15 residues. V shed 4 bases, J shed 8 bases, and the junction held 7 bases outside the gene matches. The CDR3 region has the DNA TGTGCCAGCTCACGGAATAGCGGGGGGGGCGATGAGCAGTTCTTC. Its translation: CASSRNSGGGDEQFF.